This is a list of T cell receptor beta chains from one sample in a study of shared clonotypes between healthy human individuals. Libraries were prepared by immunoSEQ multiplex PCR; TCRdb keeps only in-frame clonotypes and omits some of them. The sample records 2 million to 2.5 million clones, under 95% being singletons. Material: naive CD4+ T cells from PBMCs. These receptors were taken from a man aged 18 to 30 in good health. Some clones in this sample may be carry-over from other donors' samples. CDR3s include the opening cysteine and the closing phenylalanine or tryptophan. Clone size is given for some rows only: seen once, a few or many times, or a class if the clone is expanded.

clone_size	v_call	j_call	cdr3_aa
once	TRBV6-4	TRBJ2-7	CASRNSHQRYSYEQYF
-	TRBV29-1	TRBJ2-1	CSVVQNLAGSSYNEQFF
once	TRBV6-6	TRBJ2-5	CASSYDGETQYF
-	TRBV7-9	TRBJ2-7	CASSQGLFSYEQYF
-	TRBV18	TRBJ2-6	CASSPRTGTGANVLTF
-	TRBV18	TRBJ1-3	CASSPSGLSSGNTIYF
-	TRBV28	TRBJ2-7	CASQPNDQGPTTYEQYF
-	TRBV6-1	TRBJ1-4	CASSDDRVGEKLFF
-	TRBV5-1	TRBJ2-1	CASSFSGVGQFF
-	TRBV9	TRBJ1-1	CASSVDLPGQAFF
-	TRBV7-2	TRBJ1-5	CASSSAPVGQPQHF
-	TRBV9	TRBJ2-1	CASSVIAGGRNEQFF
-	TRBV7-2	TRBJ2-2	CASSLGGGTGELFF
-	TRBV14	TRBJ1-3	CASSHWASGNTIYF
-	TRBV13	TRBJ2-3	CASSSSGGTVSQYF
once	TRBV19	TRBJ2-7	CASSTQLRTGTYEQYF
once	TRBV4-2	TRBJ2-3	CASSQDATGADTQYF
-	TRBV7-9	TRBJ2-7	CASSLVPVEGSETSYEQYF
-	TRBV5-1	TRBJ2-5	CASSEGQGRQETQYF
-	TRBV10-3	TRBJ2-5	CAISDPPGEETQYF
once	TRBV6-1	TRBJ2-7	CASSRPGTAGYEQYF
once	TRBV21-1	TRBJ2-7	CASTRSGVGPYEQYF
-	TRBV5-1	TRBJ2-1	CASSPPVSYNEQFF
-	TRBV5-1	TRBJ2-5	CASSLEQSNWETQYF
-	TRBV7-2	TRBJ1-4	CASSFIVRVNEKLFF
few	TRBV5-4	TRBJ1-1	CASSSRDTEAFF
-	TRBV6-6	TRBJ2-1	CASTSFPGQEQFF
-	TRBV13	TRBJ2-1	CASRRAGGGVYNEQFF
-	TRBV9	TRBJ1-1	CASSVEAGLRNTEAFF
-	TRBV5-4	TRBJ2-3	CASSSPSGRSTDTQYF
-	TRBV5-4	TRBJ2-4	CASSLNPHLSGNIQYF
-	TRBV6-1	TRBJ1-5	CASSEADRGGGNQPQHF
-	TRBV14	TRBJ1-1	CASSQDAGTEAFF
-	TRBV2	TRBJ2-1	CASREGPGSEQFF
-	TRBV30	TRBJ1-2	CAWSRIGTPEGYGYTF
-	TRBV4-1	TRBJ1-2	CASSQTQVFLGYTF
-	TRBV20-1	TRBJ1-2	CSPPDGYTF